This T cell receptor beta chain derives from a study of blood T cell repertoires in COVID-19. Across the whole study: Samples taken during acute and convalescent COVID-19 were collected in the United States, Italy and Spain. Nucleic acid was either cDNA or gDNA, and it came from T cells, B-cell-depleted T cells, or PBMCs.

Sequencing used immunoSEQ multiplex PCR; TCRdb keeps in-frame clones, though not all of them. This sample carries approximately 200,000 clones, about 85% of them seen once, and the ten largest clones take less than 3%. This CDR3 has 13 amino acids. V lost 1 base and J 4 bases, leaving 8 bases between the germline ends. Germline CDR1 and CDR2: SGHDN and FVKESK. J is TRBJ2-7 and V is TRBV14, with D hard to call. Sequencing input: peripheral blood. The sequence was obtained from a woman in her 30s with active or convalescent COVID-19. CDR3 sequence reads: CASSQGAMYEQYF. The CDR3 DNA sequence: TGTGCCAGCAGCCAAGGAGCAATGTACGAGCAGTACTTC.